The next 15 T cell receptor beta chains were all read from a single sample in a study of cytomegalovirus exposure and HLA in healthy donors. The method was immunoSEQ multiplex PCR; TCRdb's version includes in-frame clones alone and lacks a portion of them. The sample has 85,000 to 120,000 clones, approximately 94% seen once; the top ten hold 0.89%. What was sequenced was PBMCs. The source of these receptors is a woman aged 18 to 35 in good health and CMV-seronegative.

This clone showed up just once. This sequence joins TRBV2 and TRBJ2-3; TRBD2 agrees at 7 bases. This CDR3 region has 15 residues. Germline CDR1 and CDR2: SNHLY and FYNNEI. The trim removed 5 bases at V and 0 bases at J, leaving 5 bases unmatched. CDR3: CASSRAGSSTDTQYF. DNA for the CDR3: TGTGCCAGCAGTAGAGCGGGATCAAGCACAGATACGCAGTATTTT.

This clone was observed a few times. The chain couples TRBV7-2 to TRBJ2-3, with D possibly being TRBD1 (5 bases). There are 16 residues in the CDR3. Germline values: CDR1 SGHTA, CDR2 FQGNSA. V lost 5 bases, J lost 4 bases, and 19 bases lay in between. CDR3 in DNA: TGTGCCAGCAGCCCCCGACCTATCAGCAGGGCAGATACGCAGTATTTT. Amino acid sequence: CASSPRPISRADTQYF.

The J gene is TRBJ1-2, the V gene TRBV19; perhaps TRBD1 as D (6 bases). The CDR3 extends over 17 amino acids. With 5 bases removed from V and 7 bases from J, the gap between germline ends came to 26 bases. Germline V gene sequence: CDR1 LNHDA, CDR2 SQIVND (reference sequence). This chain's CDR3 is CASSGERAHTGKGGYTF. For the CDR3, the DNA is TGTGCCAGTAGTGGGGAAAGGGCCCACACAGGGAAGGGTGGCTACACCTTC.

V usage is TRBV11-2 and J usage is TRBJ2-7; possibly TRBD2 for D (6 bases). The ends were cut back, 5 bases at V and 2 bases at J, with 13 bases in the middle. CDR3 size: 14 residues. From germline, CDR1 is SGHAT and CDR2 FQNNGV. The CDR3, as DNA: TGTGCCAGCAGCCCTAGCGTAGGGGCCTACGAGCAGTACTTC. Amino acids: CASSPSVGAYEQYF.

This clone appeared once. This sequence joins TRBV7-8 and TRBJ2-3; 8 bases agree with TRBD1. The CDR3 loop spans 14 amino acids. Germline V gene sequence: CDR1 SGHVS, CDR2 FQNEAQ. The V and J ends lost 6 bases and 5 bases, in that order; junction bases with no gene match: 7. The CDR3: CASRRAGGKDTQYF. CDR3 in DNA: TGTGCCAGCAGACGGGCAGGGGGCAAAGATACGCAGTATTTT.

The V gene is TRBV9, the J gene TRBJ2-7; possibly TRBD2 for D (6 bases). CDR1 SGDLS and CDR2 YYNGEE come from the germline V gene. The V gene lost 2 bases and the J gene lost 4 bases, with 16 bases spanning the gap. CDR3 length: 15 amino acids. The DNA of the CDR3 is TGTGCCAGCAGCGTCCGGGACTCCGGGGCATACGAGCAGTACTTC. It is translated as CASSVRDSGAYEQYF.

The chain couples TRBV12-5 to TRBJ2-1; 13 bases line up with TRBD2. This CDR3 has 17 residues. Germline CDR1 and CDR2: LGHNT and FRNRAP. V shed 4 bases, J shed 4 bases, and the junction held 7 bases outside the gene matches. In nucleotides, the CDR3 is TGTGCTAGTGGTTCGCGGACTAGCGGGGGTCCTTACAATGAGCAGTTCTTC. It yields the protein CASGSRTSGGPYNEQFF.

The V call is TRBV27, the J call TRBJ2-3; 8 nucleotides align to TRBD1. Germline-derived CDR1 and CDR2 are MNHEY and SMNVEV (reference sequence). The CDR3 runs 14 residues. The V segment lost 3 bases and the J segment 5 bases; nucleotides outside the gene matches: 4. CDR3 loop: CASSFRTGRDTQYF. CDR3 sequence (DNA): TGTGCCAGCAGTTTTCGGACAGGGCGAGATACGCAGTATTTT.

The chain uses TRBV28 and TRBJ1-1; possible D gene TRBD1, 5 bases. The CDR3 contains 13 residues. Trimming cost V 10 bases and J 7 bases, with 19 bases left between them. The germline CDR1 and CDR2 sequences are MDHEN and SYDVKM. This CDR3 is CANRDRGSGEAFF. In DNA, the CDR3 is TGTGCCAACCGGGACCGGGGGAGTGGTGAAGCTTTCTTT. Full variable domain (remainder filled in from reference TRBV28 and TRBJ1-1): DVKVTQSSRYLVKRTGEKVFLECVQDMDHENMFWYRQDPGLGLRLIYFSYDVKMKEKGDIPEGYSVSREKKERFSLILESASTNQTSMYLCANRDRGSGEAFFGQGTRLTVV.

The chain employs TRBV11-2 and TRBJ2-5; tentatively, D is TRBD1 (5 bases). The CDR3 totals 13 residues. Germline values: CDR1 SGHAT, CDR2 FQNNGV. Between the trimmed V and J ends, which lost 5 bases and 0 bases, there was a span of 7 bases. The CDR3 sequence: CASSQGNQETQYF. The CDR3 DNA reads as TGTGCCAGCAGCCAGGGCAACCAAGAGACCCAGTACTTC.

V gene TRBV4-2 combines with J gene TRBJ2-4; perhaps TRBD2 as D (7 bases). The V and J ends lost 0 bases and 8 bases respectively, with 14 bases between them. The germline gives CDR1 LGHNA, CDR2 YNFKEQ. The CDR3 spans 15 residues. For the CDR3, the DNA is TGTGCCAGCAGCCAAGACACGGGGGGCAGTGACATTCAGTACTTC. It codes for CASSQDTGGSDIQYF.

The V and J genes are TRBV19 and TRBJ1-5; 12 bases align to TRBD1. The length of the CDR3 is 17 residues. Germline loops: CDR1 LNHDA, CDR2 SQIVND (reference sequence). V dropped 3 bases and J dropped 1; count of bases not matched to a gene: 4. CDR3 DNA: TGTGCCAGTAGTATTGGGACAGGGGGCGCGAGCAATCAGCCCCAGCATTTT. It is translated as CASSIGTGGASNQPQHF.

The chain uses TRBV4-1 and TRBJ2-3; 7 bases match TRBD2. This CDR3 is built from 18 residues. The V and J ends lost 4 bases and 0 bases, in that order; junction bases with no gene match: 13. From germline, CDR1 is MGHRA and CDR2 YSYEKL. CDR3 sequence reads: CASSPRGTSGTSTDTQYF. The CDR3 DNA reads as TGCGCCAGCAGCCCCCGGGGGACCAGCGGGACTAGCACAGATACGCAGTATTTT.

The J gene is TRBJ2-7, the V gene TRBV5-4, with a possible D match to TRBD1 (6 bases). This CDR3 is built from 12 residues. Germline V lookup: CDR1 SGHNT, CDR2 YYREEE (reference sequence). V dropped 2 bases and J dropped 6 bases, with 9 bases sitting between them. The CDR3 here is CASSFSGAEQYF. As DNA, the CDR3 is TGTGCCAGCAGCTTCTCAGGGGCCGAGCAGTACTTC.

The chain links TRBV18 to TRBJ2-2; the D is unclear. With 4 bases removed from V and 4 bases from J, the gap between germline ends came to 13 bases. CDR1 is KGHSH and CDR2 is LQKENI in the germline V gene. CDR3 length: 15 residues. The CDR3 sequence is CASSLEFSGTGELFF. CDR3 nucleotides: TGTGCCAGCTCACTTGAGTTTTCGGGCACCGGGGAGCTGTTTTTT. Supplemented by reference TRBV18 and TRBJ2-2, the full variable domain reads NAGVMQNPRHLVRRRGQEARLRCSPMKGHSHVYWYRQLPEEGLKFMVYLQKENIIDESGMPKERFSAEFPKEGPSILRIQQVVRGDSAAYFCASSLEFSGTGELFFGEGSRLTVL.